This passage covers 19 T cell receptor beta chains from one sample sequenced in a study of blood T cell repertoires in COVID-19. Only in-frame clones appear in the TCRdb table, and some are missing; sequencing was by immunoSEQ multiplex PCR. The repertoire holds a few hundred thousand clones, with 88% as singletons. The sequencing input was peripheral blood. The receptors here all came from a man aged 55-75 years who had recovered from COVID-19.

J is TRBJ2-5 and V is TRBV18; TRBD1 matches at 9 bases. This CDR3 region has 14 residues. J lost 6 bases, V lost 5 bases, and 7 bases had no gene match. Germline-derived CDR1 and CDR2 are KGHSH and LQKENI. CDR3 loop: CASSTGTGKKTQYF. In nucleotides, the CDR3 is TGTGCCAGCTCAACCGGGACAGGGAAAAAGACCCAGTACTTC.

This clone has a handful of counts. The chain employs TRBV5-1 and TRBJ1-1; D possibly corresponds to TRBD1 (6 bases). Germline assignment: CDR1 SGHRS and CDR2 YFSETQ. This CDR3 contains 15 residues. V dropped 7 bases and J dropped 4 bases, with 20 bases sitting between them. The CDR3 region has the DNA TGCGCCAGCTACTCGGAAAGGGGGACGAGCACTGAAGCTTTCTTT. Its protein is CASYSERGTSTEAFF.

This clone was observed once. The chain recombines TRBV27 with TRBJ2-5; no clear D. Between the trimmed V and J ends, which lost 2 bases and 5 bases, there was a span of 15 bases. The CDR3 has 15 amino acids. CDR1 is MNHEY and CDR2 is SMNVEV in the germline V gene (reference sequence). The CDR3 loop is CASSLGAAGMETQYF. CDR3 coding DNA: TGTGCCAGCAGTTTAGGCGCAGCAGGTATGGAGACCCAGTACTTC.

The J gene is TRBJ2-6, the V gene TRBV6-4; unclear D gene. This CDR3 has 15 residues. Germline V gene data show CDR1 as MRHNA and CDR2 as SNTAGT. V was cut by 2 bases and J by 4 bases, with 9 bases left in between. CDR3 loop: CASSDVGRGANVLTF. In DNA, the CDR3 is TGTGCCAGCAGTGACGTTGGGCGCGGGGCCAACGTCCTGACTTTC.

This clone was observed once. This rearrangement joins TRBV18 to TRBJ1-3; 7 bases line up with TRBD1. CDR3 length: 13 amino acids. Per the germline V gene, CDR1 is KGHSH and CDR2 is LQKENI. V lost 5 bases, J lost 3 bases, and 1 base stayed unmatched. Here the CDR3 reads CASSSGGGNTIYF. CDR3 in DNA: TGTGCCAGCTCATCAGGGGGTGGAAACACCATATATTTT.

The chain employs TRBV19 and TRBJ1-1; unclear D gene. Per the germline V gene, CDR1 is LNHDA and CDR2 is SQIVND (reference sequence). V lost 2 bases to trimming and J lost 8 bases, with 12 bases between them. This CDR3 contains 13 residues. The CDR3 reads CASSISGVLEAFF. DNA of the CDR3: TGTGCCAGTAGTATATCCGGGGTCCTGGAAGCTTTCTTT.

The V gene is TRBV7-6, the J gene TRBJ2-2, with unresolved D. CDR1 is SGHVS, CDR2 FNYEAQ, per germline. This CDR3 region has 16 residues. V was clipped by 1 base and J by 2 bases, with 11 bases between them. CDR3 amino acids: CASSLGARPNTGELFF. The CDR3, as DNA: TGTGCCAGCAGCTTAGGGGCCAGGCCAAACACCGGGGAGCTGTTTTTT.

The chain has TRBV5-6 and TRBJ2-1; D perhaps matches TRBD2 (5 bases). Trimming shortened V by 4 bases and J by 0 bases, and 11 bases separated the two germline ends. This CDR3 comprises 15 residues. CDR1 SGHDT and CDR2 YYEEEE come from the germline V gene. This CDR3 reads CASSPLTSSYNEQFF. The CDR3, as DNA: TGTGCCAGCAGCCCCCTCACTAGCTCCTACAATGAGCAGTTCTTC.

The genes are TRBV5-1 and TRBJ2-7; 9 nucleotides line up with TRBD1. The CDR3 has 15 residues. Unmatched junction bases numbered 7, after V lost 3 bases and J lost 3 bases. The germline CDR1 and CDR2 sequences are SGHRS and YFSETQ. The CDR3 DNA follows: TGCGCCAGCAGCTGGGGACAGGGCCTCCTCTACGAGCAGTACTTC. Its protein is CASSWGQGLLYEQYF.

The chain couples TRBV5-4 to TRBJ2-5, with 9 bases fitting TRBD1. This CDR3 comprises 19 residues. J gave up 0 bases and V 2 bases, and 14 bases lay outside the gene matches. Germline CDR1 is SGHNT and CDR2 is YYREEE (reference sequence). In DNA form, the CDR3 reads TGTGCCAGCAGCTTAAAATCCGGGACAGGGATGTCGGACCAAGAGACCCAGTACTTC. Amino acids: CASSLKSGTGMSDQETQYF. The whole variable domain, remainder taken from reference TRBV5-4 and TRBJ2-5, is ETGVTQSPTHLIKTRGQQVTLRCSSQSGHNTVSWYQQALGQGPQFIFQYYREEENGRGNFPPRFSGLQFPNYSSELNVNALELDDSALYLCASSLKSGTGMSDQETQYFGPGTRLLVL.

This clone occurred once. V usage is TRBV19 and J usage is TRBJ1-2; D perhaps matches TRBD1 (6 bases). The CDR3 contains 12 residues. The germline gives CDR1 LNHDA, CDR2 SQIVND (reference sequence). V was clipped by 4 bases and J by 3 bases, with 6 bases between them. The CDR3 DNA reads TGTGCCAGTAGTAGGACAGACTATGGCTACACCTTC. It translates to CASSRTDYGYTF.

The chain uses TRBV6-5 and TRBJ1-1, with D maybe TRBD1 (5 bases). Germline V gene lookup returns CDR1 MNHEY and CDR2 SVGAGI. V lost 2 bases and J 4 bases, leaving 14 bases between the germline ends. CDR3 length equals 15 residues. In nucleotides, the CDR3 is TGTGCCAGCAGTTACAACACTCTCGGGGGCACTGAAGCTTTCTTT. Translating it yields CASSYNTLGGTEAFF.

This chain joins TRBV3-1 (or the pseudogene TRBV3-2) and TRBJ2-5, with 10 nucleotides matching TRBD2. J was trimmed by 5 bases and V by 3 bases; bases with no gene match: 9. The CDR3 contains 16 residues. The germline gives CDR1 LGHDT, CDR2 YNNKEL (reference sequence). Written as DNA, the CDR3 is TGTGCCAGCAGCCACCCAAGCGGGGGGGCGATCGAGACCCAGTACTTC. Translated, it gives CASSHPSGGAIETQYF.

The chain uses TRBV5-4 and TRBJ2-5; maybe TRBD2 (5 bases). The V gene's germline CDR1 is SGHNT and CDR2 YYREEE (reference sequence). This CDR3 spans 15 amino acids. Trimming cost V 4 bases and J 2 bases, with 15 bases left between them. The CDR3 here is CASSLGPGGQETQYF. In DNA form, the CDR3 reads TGTGCCAGCAGCCTGGGCCCGGGCGGGCAAGAGACCCAGTACTTC.

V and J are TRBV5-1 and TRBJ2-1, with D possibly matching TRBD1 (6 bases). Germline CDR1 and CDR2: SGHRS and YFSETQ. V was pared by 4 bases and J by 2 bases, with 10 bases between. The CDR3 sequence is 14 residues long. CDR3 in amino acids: CASSRRTAYNEQFF. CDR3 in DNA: TGCGCCAGCAGCAGAAGGACAGCCTACAATGAGCAGTTCTTC.

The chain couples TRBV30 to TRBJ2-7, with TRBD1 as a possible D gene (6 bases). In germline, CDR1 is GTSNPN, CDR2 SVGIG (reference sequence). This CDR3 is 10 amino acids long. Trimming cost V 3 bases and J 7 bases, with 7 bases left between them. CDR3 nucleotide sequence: TGTGCCTGGAGGGGGGCGGAGCAGTACTTC. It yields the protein CAWRGAEQYF.

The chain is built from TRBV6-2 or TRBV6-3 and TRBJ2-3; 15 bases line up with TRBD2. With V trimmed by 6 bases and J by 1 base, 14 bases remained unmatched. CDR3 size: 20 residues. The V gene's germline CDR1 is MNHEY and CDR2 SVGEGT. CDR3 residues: CASSVSGLAGGPWRTDTQYF. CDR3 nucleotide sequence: TGTGCCAGCAGCGTTTCGGGACTAGCGGGGGGACCCTGGCGCACAGATACGCAGTATTTT.

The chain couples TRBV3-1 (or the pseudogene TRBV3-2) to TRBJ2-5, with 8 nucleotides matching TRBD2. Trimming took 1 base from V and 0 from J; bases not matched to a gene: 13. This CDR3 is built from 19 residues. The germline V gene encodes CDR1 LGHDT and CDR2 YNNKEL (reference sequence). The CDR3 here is CASSQGGRRGGRYQETQYF. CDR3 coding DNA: TGTGCCAGCAGCCAAGGTGGGCGTCGGGGGGGGCGGTACCAAGAGACCCAGTACTTC.

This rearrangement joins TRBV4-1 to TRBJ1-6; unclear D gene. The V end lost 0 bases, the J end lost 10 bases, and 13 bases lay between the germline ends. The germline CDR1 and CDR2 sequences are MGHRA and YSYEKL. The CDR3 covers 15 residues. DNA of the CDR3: TGCGCCAGCAGCCAAGATCTGGGCCCGAGCTCACCCCTCCACTTT. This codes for CASSQDLGPSSPLHF.